The rows below give T cell receptor beta chains drawn from one sample of a study of shared clonotypes between healthy human individuals. The data were produced by immunoSEQ multiplex PCR, yet TCRdb's version contains in-frame clones alone and is incomplete. The profile shows fewer than 3 million clones, under 95% of them singletons. Sequenced material: naive CD4+ T cells from PBMCs. The receptors stem from a man between 18 and 35 years old in good health. Some clones in this sample may be carry-over from other donors' samples. CDR3s include the opening cysteine and the closing phenylalanine or tryptophan. D genes are given only for firm matches. Some rows mark clone size as missing; the rest say once, few, many or name a class of expanded clone.

>TRBV18|-|TRBJ2-7|-
TGTGCCAGCTCAGAAGGACAGCTGAGGCAGTACTTC
CASSEGQLRQYF
>TRBV5-1|-|TRBJ1-5|-
TGCGCCAGCAGCTCGGACGGAGATCAGCCCCAGCATTTT
CASSSDGDQPQHF
>TRBV7-9|few|TRBJ1-3|-
TGTGCCAGCAGCCGAGACGGAAACACCATATATTTT
CASSRDGNTIYF
>TRBV6-6|-|TRBJ1-1|-
TGTGCCAGCACGTCAGGTATGAACACTGAAGCTTTCTTT
CASTSGMNTEAFF
>TRBV30|-|TRBJ1-2|-
TGTGCCACAACCGGCGGCTCTAACTATGGCTACACCTTC
CATTGGSNYGYTF
>TRBV2|-|TRBJ1-2|TRBD1
TGTGCCAGCACGGGGACAGGGGGATCTCATGGCTACACCTTC
CASTGTGGSHGYTF
>TRBV6-5|-|TRBJ1-1|-
TGTGCCAGCACGGGAGGGGGTTCTCCCGACACTGAAGCTTTCTTT
CASTGGGSPDTEAFF
>TRBV5-1|-|TRBJ2-7|-
TGCGCCAGCAGCTTGAACGACGGCTTAGGCGAGCAGTACTTC
CASSLNDGLGEQYF
>TRBV15|-|TRBJ1-4|-
TGTGCCACCAGCAGAGGACAGCTAGATAATGAAAAACTGTTTTTT
CATSRGQLDNEKLFF
>TRBV18|-|TRBJ2-1|TRBD2
TGTGCCAGCTCATACCAATGGACTAGCGGGACGGGTTACAATGAGCAGTTCTTC
CASSYQWTSGTGYNEQFF
>TRBV5-1|-|TRBJ1-1|-
TGCGCCAGCAGCCTGCTGACAGAGAACACTGAAGCTTTCTTT
CASSLLTENTEAFF
>TRBV7-3|-|TRBJ2-3|-
TGTGCCAGCAGCTTAACGGCCCTATATGGGGCAGATACGCAGTATTTT
CASSLTALYGADTQYF
>TRBV5-1|-|TRBJ2-3|TRBD2
TGCGCCAGCAGCTTGGGTAGCGGGAGCCCCACAGATACGCAGTATTTT
CASSLGSGSPTDTQYF
>TRBV28|-|TRBJ2-5|-
TGTGCCAGCAGTAGGAACAGGGTGAGGCAAGAGACCCAGTACTTC
CASSRNRVRQETQYF
>TRBV5-8|-|TRBJ1-2|-
TGTGCCAGCAGCTCCGTTAGGAAATCTAACTATGGCTACACCTTC
CASSSVRKSNYGYTF
>TRBV7-2|-|TRBJ2-5|-
TGTGCCAGCAGCTTAGATCGGGAGACCCAGTACTTC
CASSLDRETQYF
>TRBV7-5|-|TRBJ2-3|-
TGTGTCAGAAGCACAATAGCGGTTAACACAGATACGCAGTATTTT
CVRSTIAVNTDTQYF
>TRBV27|-|TRBJ2-6|-
TGTGCCAGCAGCCTGTTATCCTCTGGGGCCAACGTCCTGACTTTC
CASSLLSSGANVLTF
>TRBV27|-|TRBJ2-1|TRBD2
TGTGCCAGCAGTCCCCCTAGCGGGAGGGCAGGCTACAATGAGCAGTTCTTC
CASSPPSGRAGYNEQFF
>TRBV11-3|-|TRBJ2-1|TRBD2
TGTGCCAGCAGCTTAGGCGGGAGTCTCAATGAGCAGTTCTTC
CASSLGGSLNEQFF
>TRBV28|-|TRBJ1-5|TRBD1
TGTGCCAGCAGTTTGTACAGGGGAAACAATCAGCCCCAGCATTTT
CASSLYRGNNQPQHF
>TRBV23-1|-|TRBJ1-5|-
TGCGCCAGCAGTCAACGGCAGCTTAGCAATCAGCCCCAGCATTTT
CASSQRQLSNQPQHF
>TRBV30|-|TRBJ2-1|-
TGTGCCTGGAGTCCCCTCGGGCTAGGGGGCAATGAGCAGTTCTTC
CAWSPLGLGGNEQFF
>TRBV5-1|-|TRBJ2-3|-
TGCGCCAGCAGCTTGGCCGTTGGGGGCCGGGATACGCAGTATTTT
CASSLAVGGRDTQYF
>TRBV10-3|-|TRBJ1-3|TRBD1
TGTGCCATCAGGAAAGACAGGGGTATTGGAAACACCATATATTTT
CAIRKDRGIGNTIYF
>TRBV5-1|-|TRBJ1-1|-
TGCGCCAGCAGCTCAGACCCGGACACCGAAGCTTTCTTT
CASSSDPDTEAFF
>TRBV7-7|-|TRBJ2-2|-
TGTGCCAGCAGCCTGGGTGTAGCCGGGGAGCTGTTTTTT
CASSLGVAGELFF
>TRBV28|once|TRBJ2-7|TRBD2
TGTGCCAGCAGTTTATTCTCCCTTTCAGCGGGAGCGGCCCGGGAGCAGTACTTC
CASSLFSLSAGAAREQYF
>TRBV5-1|-|TRBJ2-3|-
TGCGCCAGCAGCTTGGATCCGCCTAGCACAGATACGCAGTATTTT
CASSLDPPSTDTQYF
>TRBV18|-|TRBJ1-2|-
TGTGCCAGCTCACCACTGGGATCTCAATCACCCTATGGCTACACCTTC
CASSPLGSQSPYGYTF
>TRBV4-2|-|TRBJ2-6|TRBD2
TGTGCCAGCAGCCTACCGGGACTAGCGGGATCTGGGGCCAACGTCCTGACTTTC
CASSLPGLAGSGANVLTF
>TRBV6-6|-|TRBJ2-5|-
TGTGCCAGCAGTTACTCGACGTCAGAGACCCAGTACTTC
CASSYSTSETQYF
>TRBV6-5|-|TRBJ2-7|TRBD1
TGTGCCAGCATTCTGGACAGGGGGGACGAGCAGTACTTC
CASILDRGDEQYF
>TRBV4-1|-|TRBJ2-7|-
TGCGCCAGCAGCCAAGCGGGAGCCACCTACGAGCAGTACTTC
CASSQAGATYEQYF
>TRBV6-5|-|TRBJ2-7|-
TGTGCCAGCAGTTACTCGGCAAGTTACTACGAGCAGTACTTC
CASSYSASYYEQYF
>TRBV28|-|TRBJ1-5|TRBD1
TGTGCCAGCAGCTTGGACAGGGGAGGCCCTCAGCCCCAGCATTTT
CASSLDRGGPQPQHF
>TRBV6-6|-|TRBJ1-4|TRBD1
TGTGCCAGCAGTTATATACCGGGACAGGGGGGAGAAAAACTGTTTTTT
CASSYIPGQGGEKLFF
>TRBV5-1|-|TRBJ1-6|-
TGCGCCAGCAGCTTGTTCGTTGAGGGTAATTCACCCCTCCACTTT
CASSLFVEGNSPLHF
>TRBV5-4|-|TRBJ2-3|-
TGTGCCAGCAGCCCAGGGGACATCGGGGATACGCAGTATTTT
CASSPGDIGDTQYF
>TRBV5-6|once|TRBJ2-7|TRBD2
TGTGCCAGCAGCTTGTCTGGGACTAGCGGTAAGGAGCAGTACTTC
CASSLSGTSGKEQYF